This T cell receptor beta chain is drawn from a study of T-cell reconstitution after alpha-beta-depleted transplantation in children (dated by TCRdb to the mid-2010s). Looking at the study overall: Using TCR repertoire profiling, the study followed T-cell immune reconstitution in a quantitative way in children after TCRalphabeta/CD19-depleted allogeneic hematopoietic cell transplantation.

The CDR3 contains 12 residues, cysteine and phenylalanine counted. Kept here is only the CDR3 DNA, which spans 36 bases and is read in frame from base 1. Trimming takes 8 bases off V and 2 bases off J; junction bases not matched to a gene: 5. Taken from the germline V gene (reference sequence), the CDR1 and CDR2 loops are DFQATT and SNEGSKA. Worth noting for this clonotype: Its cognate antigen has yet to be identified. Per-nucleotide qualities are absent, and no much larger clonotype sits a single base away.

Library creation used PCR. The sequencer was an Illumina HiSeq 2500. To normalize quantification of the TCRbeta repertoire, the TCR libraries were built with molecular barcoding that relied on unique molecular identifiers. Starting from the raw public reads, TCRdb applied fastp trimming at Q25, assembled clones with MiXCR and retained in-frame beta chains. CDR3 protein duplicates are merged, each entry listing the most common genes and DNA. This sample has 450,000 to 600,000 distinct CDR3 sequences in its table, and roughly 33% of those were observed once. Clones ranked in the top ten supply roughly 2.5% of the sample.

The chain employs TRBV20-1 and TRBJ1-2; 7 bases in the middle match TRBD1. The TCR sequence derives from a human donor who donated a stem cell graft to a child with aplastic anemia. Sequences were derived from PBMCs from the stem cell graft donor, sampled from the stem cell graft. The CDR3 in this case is CSWDRGNYGYTF. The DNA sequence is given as TGCAGTTGGGACAGAGGCAACTATGGCTACACCTTC.